The 24 T cell receptor beta chains listed next were all sequenced from one sample in a study of response to subunit inactivated influenza vaccine. TCRdb used MiXCR to reprocess the RT-PCR reads, holding one entry per CDR3 protein. The sample holds over 800,000 distinct CDR3 sequences, around 21% seen once. The material sequenced was PBMCs from blood, taken more than 4 days after vaccination. The receptors shown here come from a man aged 50 to 60 who received an inactivated influenza vaccine.

Only a few counts were recorded for this clonotype. The genes are TRBV4-1 and TRBJ2-7, with 7 bases lining up with TRBD2. The CDR3 is 15 residues long. V was clipped by 1 base and J by 2 bases; unmatched bases: 5. Germline CDR1 and CDR2: MGHRA and YSYEKL. The CDR3 sequence: CASSQVTGRAYEQYF. The CDR3 DNA reads TGCGCCAGCAGCCAAGTAACGGGGAGGGCCTACGAGCAGTACTTC.

The chain employs TRBV7-9 and TRBJ1-1; D is ambiguous. Germline lookup yields CDR1 SEHNR and CDR2 FQNEAQ (reference sequence). The CDR3 has 13 amino acids. V was trimmed by 5 bases and J by 1 base, leaving 8 bases between them. CDR3 DNA: TGTGCCAGCAGCATTTTAGGGAACACTGAAGCTTTCTTT. Residues: CASSILGNTEAFF.

This chain links TRBV6-2 or TRBV6-3 with TRBJ2-5, with 7 bases lining up with TRBD1. CDR1 and CDR2 (germline): MNHEY, SVGEGT. J gave up 7 bases and V 2 bases, and 4 bases lay outside the gene matches. The CDR3 has 13 residues. The CDR3 bases are TGTGCCAGCAGTTACGGGCAGGGGGTGACCCAGTACTTC. As protein: CASSYGQGVTQYF.

This clonotype was counted a few times. The rearrangement links TRBV10-3 to TRBJ2-7, with D uncertain. The CDR3 runs 12 residues. V gave up 6 bases and J gave up 3 bases, with 9 bases separating them. Germline-derived CDR1 and CDR2 are ENHRY and SYGVKD. CDR3 region: CAISGPSYEQYF. CDR3 coding DNA: TGTGCCATCAGCGGGCCTAGCTACGAGCAGTACTTC.

This clonotype was seen a handful of times. The V call is TRBV7-9, the J call TRBJ2-3; the match to TRBD1 covers 11 bases. CDR3 length equals 16 residues. V dropped 2 bases and J dropped 5; count of bases not matched to a gene: 6. The germline CDR1 and CDR2 sequences are SEHNR and FQNEAQ (reference sequence). Here the CDR3 reads CASSLWTGGAGDTQYF. CDR3 sequence (DNA): TGTGCCAGCAGCTTATGGACAGGGGGCGCCGGAGATACGCAGTATTTT.

The rearrangement uses TRBV5-8 and TRBJ2-1; a possible D gene is TRBD2 (6 bases). This CDR3 region has 15 residues. CDR1 SGHTS and CDR2 YDEGEE come from the germline V gene. V was cut by 3 bases and J by 1 base, with 11 bases left in between. CDR3 DNA: TGTGCCAGCAGCTCTGGGGGGTGGTCCTACAATGAGCAGTTCTTC. Translation: CASSSGGWSYNEQFF.

The chain recombines TRBV2 with TRBJ2-7; 9 bases are shared with TRBD1. CDR3 size: 12 residues. Germline CDR1 reads SNHLY; CDR2 reads FYNNEI. The V segment lost 10 bases and the J segment 3 bases; nucleotides outside the gene matches: 4. CDR3 loop: CATGQGYYEQYF. CDR3 coding DNA: TGTGCCACCGGACAGGGGTACTACGAGCAGTACTTC.

The rearrangement uses TRBV7-2 and TRBJ2-2; D tentatively reads TRBD1 or TRBD2 (6 bases each). Trimming took 5 bases from V and 8 from J, leaving 15 bases between them. CDR3 size: 14 residues. CDR1 SGHTA and CDR2 FQGNSA come from the germline V gene. The CDR3 spells CASSPGRRGGELFF. The CDR3 DNA reads TGTGCCAGCAGCCCCGGCCGGAGGGGGGGGGAGCTGTTTTTT.

A few counts support this clonotype. V gene TRBV4-1 combines with J gene TRBJ2-1, with 9 positions matching TRBD1. The J segment lost 4 bases and the V segment lost 4 bases, leaving 8 bases of the junction unmatched. The CDR3 sequence is 16 residues long. CDR1 MGHRA and CDR2 YSYEKL come from the germline V gene. CDR3 coding DNA: TGCGCCAGCAGCCGAGGGACAGGGCGTTCGTACAATGAGCAGTTCTTC. This codes for CASSRGTGRSYNEQFF.

This clonotype came up many times. This chain joins TRBV12-3 or TRBV12-4 and TRBJ1-1; D is unresolved. Trimming pared 5 bases from V and 1 base from J, leaving 14 bases between. This CDR3 is built from 15 residues. The CDR3: CASSLRAGQNTEAFF. The CDR3 region has the DNA TGTGCCAGCAGTCTACGGGCCGGGCAGAACACTGAAGCTTTCTTT.

Here the CDR3 DNA reads TGCGCCAGCAGCTTGGGCTCCTCAGGGGGCACTGAAGCTTTCTTT. Encoded protein: CASSLGSSGGTEAFF. The chain has TRBV5-1 and TRBJ1-1; 7 positions agree with TRBD1. CDR3 length: 15 residues. Germline trimming cut 0 bases from V and 4 bases from J; bases unmatched to any gene: 6. Germline V gene lookup returns CDR1 SGHRS and CDR2 YFSETQ.

The V call is TRBV18, the J call TRBJ1-1; 7 positions agree with TRBD1. The CDR3 has 15 residues. Trimming at V came to 0 bases and at J to 5 bases, leaving 6 bases not matched to a gene. Germline loops: CDR1 KGHSH, CDR2 LQKENI. CDR3 in DNA: TGTGCCAGCTCACCACCGAGCAGGGGGGGTACTGAAGCTTTCTTT. This sequence encodes CASSPPSRGGTEAFF.

A few counts support this clonotype. The genes are TRBV6-1 and TRBJ2-7, with TRBD1 as a possible D gene (6 bases). CDR3 length: 14 residues. V lost 7 bases and J lost 2, with 15 bases in between. CDR1 and CDR2 from the germline V gene are MNHNS and SASEGT. The CDR3 region is CASTPGRGPYEQYF. CDR3 sequence (DNA): TGTGCCAGCACCCCGGGCAGGGGCCCCTACGAGCAGTACTTC.

This rearrangement joins TRBV11-2 to TRBJ2-3; 8 nucleotides match TRBD2. Germline CDR1 is SGHAT and CDR2 is FQNNGV. The CDR3 totals 16 residues. Trimming at V came to 2 bases and at J to 1 base, leaving 5 bases not matched to a gene. The CDR3 sequence: CASSLNPAGGTDTQYF. The CDR3 bases are TGTGCCAGCAGCTTAAATCCAGCGGGGGGCACAGATACGCAGTATTTT.

Comment on this clonotype: With a much larger clone just one base away, this may be a read error. CDR3 sequence (DNA): TGTGCCAGCGGCCCCTCCCGAAGATCGAACACCGGGGAGCTGTTTTTT. It translates to CASGPSRRSNTGELFF. The chain couples TRBV7-8 to TRBJ2-2; D is uncertain. From germline, CDR1 is SGHVS and CDR2 FQNEAQ. This CDR3 has 16 amino acids. Trimming removed 8 bases at V and 0 bases at J, with 16 bases between.

This clonotype appeared a single time. A read error may be the cause here, since a much bigger clone is one base away. The genes are TRBV3-1 and TRBJ2-7, with D unclear. The CDR3 is 12 amino acids. The germline V gene encodes CDR1 LGHDT and CDR2 YNNKEL (reference sequence). This CDR3 reads CASSHRSSEQYF. CDR3 bases: TGTGCCAGCAGCCACCGTTCCTCCGAGCAGTACTTC.

This clonotype was counted many times. The chain employs TRBV29-1 and TRBJ2-7; TRBD1 is a possible D gene (5 bases). This CDR3 region has 14 residues. Germline lookup yields CDR1 SQVTM and CDR2 ANQGSEA. V lost 2 bases, J lost 3 bases, and 14 bases lay in between. The DNA for the CDR3 is TGCAGCGTTGAATGGAACGGACAAGACTACGAGCAGTACTTC. This sequence encodes CSVEWNGQDYEQYF.

This clonotype has just a few counts. V usage is TRBV7-8 and J usage is TRBJ2-5; TRBD1 matches 12 bases. V lost 5 bases and J lost 5; bases outside the gene matches: 6. This CDR3 has 15 amino acids. Germline values: CDR1 SGHVS, CDR2 FQNEAQ. The CDR3 spells CASSQGQGAWETQYF. CDR3 coding DNA: TGTGCCAGCAGCCAGGGACAGGGGGCTTGGGAGACCCAGTACTTC.

This clonotype showed up just a few times. CDR3 sequence (DNA): TGTGCCACCATCCCGGGAGGCTTAGTCACTGAAGCTTTCTTT. As protein: CATIPGGLVTEAFF. The chain uses TRBV6-1 and TRBJ1-1; D is undetermined. Germline lookup yields CDR1 MNHNS and CDR2 SASEGT. The CDR3 totals 14 residues. Deletions cut 10 bases from V and 4 bases from J, with 19 bases between.

The chain couples TRBV20-1 to TRBJ2-2, with D possibly being TRBD1 (6 bases). V was cut by 5 bases and J by 4 bases, with 14 bases left in between. The CDR3 extends over 14 amino acids. Per germline, CDR1 DFQATT and CDR2 SNEGSKA (reference sequence). DNA for the CDR3: TGCAGTGCTTTTGGGGGCGTAGTCACCGGGGAGCTGTTTTTT. Protein product: CSAFGGVVTGELFF.

The chain couples TRBV7-2 to TRBJ1-2; D is ambiguous. The CDR3 is made up of 12 amino acids. V dropped 1 base and J dropped 7 bases, with 7 bases sitting between them. The germline CDR1 and CDR2 sequences are SGHTA and FQGNSA. CDR3 DNA: TGTGCCAGCAGCTTAGTCGGGATTGGCTACACCTTC. Protein product: CASSLVGIGYTF.

The genes are TRBV12-3 or TRBV12-4 and TRBJ2-3, with D maybe TRBD2 (7 bases). The V gene lost 6 bases and the J gene lost 6 bases, with 16 bases spanning the gap. CDR3 length: 14 residues. The CDR3 is CASRLRTRGDTQYF. Written as DNA, the CDR3 is TGTGCCAGCAGGTTAAGGACTAGGGGGGATACGCAGTATTTT.

This chain links TRBV5-1 with TRBJ2-1; 8 bases map to TRBD2. The germline gives CDR1 SGHRS, CDR2 YFSETQ. This CDR3 is 15 amino acids long. V shed 0 bases, J shed 5 bases, and the junction held 4 bases outside the gene matches. This CDR3 is CASSLDAGGNNEQFF. The CDR3 DNA follows: TGCGCCAGCAGCTTGGACGCGGGAGGAAACAATGAGCAGTTCTTC. The full variable domain, its missing parts supplied by reference TRBV5-1 and TRBJ2-1, is KAGVTQTPRYLIKTRGQQVTLSCSPISGHRSVSWYQQTPGQGLQFLFEYFSETQRNKGNFPGRFSGRQFSNSRSEMNVSTLELGDSALYLCASSLDAGGNNEQFFGPGTRLTVL.

The chain combines TRBV28 with TRBJ2-3; 10 bases fit TRBD2. Germline V lookup: CDR1 MDHEN, CDR2 SYDVKM. This CDR3 spans 15 amino acids. Germline trimming cut 8 bases from V and 2 bases from J; bases unmatched to any gene: 7. As DNA, the CDR3 is TGTGCCAGCGGAATCGGACTAGCGGCCACAGATACGCAGTATTTT. It codes for CASGIGLAATDTQYF.